The 20 T cell receptor beta chains presented below share a single source sample, sequenced in a study of spatial heterogeneity in lung cancer (dated by TCRdb to between 2017 and 2020). Receptor amplification or capture employed 5' RACE. Sequencer: NextSeq 500. TCRdb reran the public reads through fastp at Q25 and MiXCR, keeping productive beta chains. For every CDR3 protein sequence, its rows merge into one entry that carries the most common genes and DNA. A total of some 20,000 distinct CDR3 sequences appear in this sample, over 3% of them only once. The ten top clones hold roughly 26% of the sample. In the paper's terms, the time point label means: sample taken at primary tumor resection. The specimen comprised PBMCs, sampled at surgery. These receptors were obtained from a female donor with early-stage non-small cell lung cancer.

This clonotype was counted only a few times. This chain connects TRBV10-3 to TRBJ1-1; D remains ambiguous. This CDR3 is 14 amino acids long. The V gene's germline CDR1 is ENHRY and CDR2 SYGVKD. The V end lost 3 bases, the J end lost 4 bases, and 12 bases lay between the germline ends. The CDR3: CAISEAGGLTEAFF. CDR3 nucleotide sequence: TGTGCCATCAGTGAAGCCGGCGGCCTCACTGAAGCTTTCTTT.

The sample holds many counts of this clonotype. The rearrangement links TRBV7-9 to TRBJ2-3, with TRBD2 matching 7 bases. V shed 2 bases, J shed 3 bases, and the junction held 8 bases outside the gene matches. The CDR3 runs to 16 residues. Germline CDR1 SEHNR, CDR2 FQNEAQ (reference sequence). The CDR3 DNA reads as TGTGCCAGCAGCTTAAGCCGGGACTATGCTACAGATACGCAGTATTTT. Its translation is CASSLSRDYATDTQYF.

This clonotype has a count of ten or more. The CDR3 reads CASSGISGGQFF. The CDR3, as DNA: TGTGCCAGCAGTGGAATTAGCGGGGGGCAGTTCTTC. This rearrangement joins TRBV2 to TRBJ2-1, with 9 bases that match TRBD2. The germline V gene encodes CDR1 SNHLY and CDR2 FYNNEI. The CDR3 has 12 residues. The trim removed 4 bases at V and 12 bases at J, leaving 4 bases unmatched.

This clonotype showed up many times. V gene TRBV28 combines with J gene TRBJ1-5; TRBD1 might be the D (6 bases). In germline, CDR1 is MDHEN, CDR2 SYDVKM. Trimming removed 2 bases at V and 5 bases at J, with 10 bases between. The CDR3 is 14 amino acids. CDR3 sequence: CASSLHRDDQPQHF. CDR3 DNA: TGTGCCAGCAGTTTACACAGGGACGATCAGCCCCAGCATTTT.

This clonotype was recorded many times. The V call is TRBV20-1, the J call TRBJ2-4; D gene unclear. The V and J ends lost 6 bases and 0 bases respectively, with 15 bases between them. The CDR3 has 15 residues. CDR1 is DFQATT, CDR2 SNEGSKA, per germline (reference sequence). The CDR3 spells CSAGRVSLAKNIQYF. The DNA for the CDR3 is TGCAGTGCCGGACGGGTTTCACTAGCCAAAAACATTCAGTACTTC.

This clonotype was seen repeatedly, ten times or more. V usage is TRBV30 and J usage is TRBJ2-1; 8 bases align to TRBD1. The CDR3 runs to 14 residues. Germline CDR1 GTSNPN, CDR2 SVGIG (reference sequence). Losses at the gene ends were 3 bases for V and 7 bases for J; bases not matched to a gene: 8. The CDR3 region has the DNA TGTGCCTGGAGCCTACATAACAGGGGGAATGAGCAGTTCTTC. Protein sequence: CAWSLHNRGNEQFF.

This clonotype occurred many times. The chain recombines TRBV5-4 with TRBJ1-1; D is perhaps TRBD1 (5 bases). CDR1 is SGHNT, CDR2 YYREEE, per germline (reference sequence). Trimming removed 4 bases at V and 1 base at J, with 8 bases between. This CDR3 comprises 13 residues. The DNA of the CDR3 is TGTGCCAGCAGCGGCGGGACGAACACTGAAGCTTTCTTT. Encoded protein: CASSGGTNTEAFF. The full variable domain, in which reference TRBV5-4 and TRBJ1-1 provide the parts outside the CDR3, is ETGVTQSPTHLIKTRGQQVTLRCSSQSGHNTVSWYQQALGQGPQFIFQYYREEENGRGNFPPRFSGLQFPNYSSELNVNALELDDSALYLCASSGGTNTEAFFGQGTRLTVV.

This clonotype was detected many times. The chain links TRBV25-1 to TRBJ1-1; TRBD1 might be the D (6 bases). Between the trimmed V and J ends, which lost 4 bases and 5 bases, there was a span of 17 bases. CDR3 length equals 15 residues. The germline CDR1 and CDR2 sequences are MGHDK and SYGVNS. CDR3 nucleotide sequence: TGTGCCAGCAGTGGCGCGGGACAAGATTTTACTGAAGCTTTCTTT. It is translated as CASSGAGQDFTEAFF.

This clonotype was seen a handful of times. V gene TRBV29-1 combines with J gene TRBJ2-2; 12 bases agree with TRBD1. Germline-derived CDR1 and CDR2 are SQVTM and ANQGSEA. V was pared by 6 bases and J by 4 bases, with 9 bases of the junction left unmatched. This CDR3 comprises 16 residues. CDR3 region: CSVGTGGRLGTGELFF. CDR3 DNA sequence: TGCAGCGTCGGGACAGGGGGCAGGCTGGGCACCGGGGAGCTGTTTTTT.

This clonotype occurred many times. The gene calls are TRBV20-1 and TRBJ2-1; tentative D call: TRBD2 (7 bases). The CDR3 extends over 16 amino acids. CDR1 and CDR2 from the germline V gene are DFQATT and SNEGSKA (reference sequence). Trimming cost V 2 bases and J 1 base, with 15 bases left between them. CDR3 nucleotide sequence: TGCAGTGCTAGATTACCTAGGGGGGGATCCTACAATGAGCAGTTCTTC. Translating it yields CSARLPRGGSYNEQFF.

This clonotype showed up many times. The V call is TRBV23-1, the J call TRBJ2-7, with unresolved D. TRBV23-1 is given ORF status, its function remaining uncertain. Trimming removed 2 bases from V and 4 bases from J, with 12 bases in between. The CDR3 loop spans 14 amino acids. The CDR3 here is CASSQPAHVYEQYF. The CDR3 DNA is TGCGCCAGCAGTCAACCCGCTCACGTTTACGAGCAGTACTTC.

This clonotype occurred many times. This chain uses TRBV24-1 with TRBJ2-3, with 8 bases that match TRBD2. The CDR3 consists of 16 residues. Germline V gene data show CDR1 as KGHDR and CDR2 as SFDVKD. The V and J ends lost 3 bases and 8 bases, in that order; junction bases with no gene match: 12. CDR3 amino acids: CATSDRPGLDVFTQYF. CDR3 nucleotide sequence: TGTGCCACCAGTGATCGACCGGGACTAGATGTGTTTACGCAGTATTTT.

Many counts were recorded for this clonotype. This chain uses TRBV29-1 with TRBJ2-1; TRBD2 matches 12 bases. CDR1 is SQVTM and CDR2 is ANQGSEA in the germline V gene. V was pared by 6 bases and J by 7 bases, with 10 bases of the junction left unmatched. This CDR3 is 15 amino acids long. Here the CDR3 reads CSVTTGLAGWNEQFF. CDR3 nucleotides: TGCAGCGTGACCACTGGACTAGCGGGATGGAATGAGCAGTTCTTC.

This clonotype was counted ten times or more. The rearrangement links TRBV11-3 to TRBJ2-2; possibly TRBD2 for D (5 bases). There are 16 residues in the CDR3. The V gene lost 4 bases and the J gene lost 4 bases, with 16 bases spanning the gap. Germline-derived CDR1 and CDR2 are SGHNT and YENEEA. The CDR3 DNA reads as TGTGCCAGCAGCTCCCCTAATGAGGACTTCACCGGGGAGCTGTTTTTT. Translation: CASSSPNEDFTGELFF. Combining the CDR3 with reference TRBV11-3 and TRBJ2-2 gives the whole variable domain EAGVVQSPRYKIIEKKQPVAFWCNPISGHNTLYWYLQNLGQGPELLIRYENEEAVDDSQLPKDRFSAERLKGVDSTLKIQPAELGDSAVYLCASSSPNEDFTGELFFGEGSRLTVL.

This clonotype has ten or more counts. The V call is TRBV9, the J call TRBJ2-7; D tentatively reads TRBD1 or TRBD2 (5 bases each). Germline lookup yields CDR1 SGDLS and CDR2 YYNGEE. Deletions cut 0 bases from V and 2 bases from J, with 12 bases between. The CDR3 totals 15 residues. The CDR3 here is CASSVGMGVTYEQYF. DNA for the CDR3: TGTGCCAGCAGCGTAGGGATGGGGGTAACCTACGAGCAGTACTTC.

This clonotype was detected only once. The genes are TRBV6-1 and TRBJ2-5, with 8 bases fitting TRBD1. With V trimmed by 5 bases and J by 4 bases, 3 bases remained unmatched. Germline lookup yields CDR1 MNHNS and CDR2 SASEGT. The CDR3 contains 13 residues. Here the CDR3 reads CASSSDRAETQYF. CDR3 bases: TGTGCCAGCAGTTCGGACAGGGCAGAGACCCAGTACTTC.

This clonotype was seen only a few times. The chain uses TRBV6-4 and TRBJ2-2; perhaps TRBD2 as D (5 bases). The germline V and J ends were trimmed by 0 bases and 6 bases, with 11 bases remaining between them. Germline CDR1 is MRHNA and CDR2 is SNTAGT. The CDR3 length is 15 residues. For the CDR3, the DNA is TGTGCCAGCAGTGACTCAGCGGATGGAGCCGGGGAGCTGTTTTTT. Amino acid sequence: CASSDSADGAGELFF.

Ten or more counts support this clonotype. The rearrangement uses TRBV7-3 and TRBJ1-1; TRBD1 agrees at 7 bases. The CDR3 length is 13 residues. Germline assignment: CDR1 SGHTA and CDR2 FQGTGA. Trimming at V came to 5 bases and at J to 6 bases, leaving 6 bases not matched to a gene. Here the CDR3 DNA reads TGTGCCAGCAGCCAGCGACAGGGTTCTGAAGCTTTCTTT. Residues: CASSQRQGSEAFF.

The gene calls are TRBV27 and TRBJ2-5; TRBD1 or TRBD2 may be the D gene (5 bases each). This CDR3 has 15 residues. Germline V gene lookup returns CDR1 MNHEY and CDR2 SMNVEV (reference sequence). Trimming left V 3 bases short and J 7 bases short, with 18 bases between. CDR3 bases: TGTGCCAGCAGTTTTAAGGGACCGGACCCTGGGACCCAGTACTTC. It encodes CASSFKGPDPGTQYF.

Ten or more counts support this clonotype. The chain is built from TRBV30 and TRBJ2-6; a possible D gene is TRBD1 (6 bases). The CDR3 totals 17 residues. Between the trimmed V and J ends, which lost 4 bases and 0 bases, there was a span of 16 bases. From germline, CDR1 is GTSNPN and CDR2 SVGIG (reference sequence). In nucleotides, the CDR3 is TGTGCCTGGATTGATTGGGGGCCCAGCTCTGGGGCCAACGTCCTGACTTTC. Translating it yields CAWIDWGPSSGANVLTF.